The sequence of this T cell receptor beta chain was determined in a study of blood T cell repertoires in COVID-19. Study overall: Samples of COVID-19 (acute and convalescent) were obtained from the United States, Italy and Spain. The cDNA or gDNA used as material had been derived from T cells, B-cell-depleted T cells, or PBMCs.

Clones were read by immunoSEQ multiplex PCR, and TCRdb kept only the in-frame ones, dropping some. The sample contains around 300,000 clones, roughly nine tenths of which appear only once. The CDR3 sequence is 13 residues long. V gave up 0 bases and J gave up 7 bases, with 5 bases separating them. Germline lookup yields CDR1 SGDLS and CDR2 YYNGEE. Sequences were obtained from PBMCs or T cells enriched from blood (not recorded which). This sequence joins TRBV9 and TRBJ1-6; D unresolved. This TCR derives from a young woman who had recovered from COVID-19. This chain's CDR3 is CASSVVLNSPLHF. In nucleotides, the CDR3 is TGTGCCAGCAGCGTAGTTCTGAATTCACCCCTCCACTTT.